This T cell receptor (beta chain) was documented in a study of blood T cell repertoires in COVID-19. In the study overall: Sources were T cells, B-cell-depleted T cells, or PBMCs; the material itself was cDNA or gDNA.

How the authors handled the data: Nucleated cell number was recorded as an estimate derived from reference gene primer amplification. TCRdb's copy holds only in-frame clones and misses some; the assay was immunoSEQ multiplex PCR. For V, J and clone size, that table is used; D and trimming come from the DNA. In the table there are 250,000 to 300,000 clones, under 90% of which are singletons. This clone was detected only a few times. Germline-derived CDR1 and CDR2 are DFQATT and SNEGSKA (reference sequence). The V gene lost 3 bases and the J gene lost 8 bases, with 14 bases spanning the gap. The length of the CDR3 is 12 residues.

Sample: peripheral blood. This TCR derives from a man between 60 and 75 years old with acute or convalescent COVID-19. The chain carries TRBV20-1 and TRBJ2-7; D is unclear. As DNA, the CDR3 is TGCAGTGCTAGTGAAGGAGTCTCTAAGCAGTACTTC. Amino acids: CSASEGVSKQYF.